There are many counts of the clone carrying this T cell receptor beta chain. MiXCR, run by TCRdb on the 5' RACE reads, gives a single entry per CDR3 protein. The sample has about 730,000 distinct CDR3 sequences; approximately 21% are singletons. The record originates from a study of identical twins. The ends were cut back, 4 bases at V and 4 bases at J, with 5 bases in the middle. The V gene's germline CDR1 is SGHRS and CDR2 YFSETQ. The CDR3 covers 12 residues. The same sample was also used in a study of T cells expressing NK-cell markers.

The chain combines TRBV5-1 with TRBJ2-2, with D uncertain. The TCR sequence derives from a woman aged 18-29 years in good health. The sample taken for sequencing was PBMCs. The CDR3 here is CASSPPTGELFF. CDR3 bases: TGCGCCAGCAGCCCTCCCACCGGGGAGCTGTTTTTT. The variable domain in full, with the rest retrieved from reference TRBV5-1 and TRBJ2-2, is KAGVTQTPRYLIKTRGQQVTLSCSPISGHRSVSWYQQTPGQGLQFLFEYFSETQRNKGNFPGRFSGRQFSNSRSEMNVSTLELGDSALYLCASSPPTGELFFGEGSRLTVL.